This T cell receptor beta chain was found in a study of cytomegalovirus exposure and HLA in healthy donors. Regarding the study as a whole: According to a later analysis, TCR clusters from the first cohort tended to co-occur in the 120 or so validation repertoires. It was confirmed in vitro that a few of the CMV-associated chains were specific for CMV antigens. The study recorded around 160 TCR beta chains that were cytomegalovirus-associated.

The assay was immunoSEQ multiplex PCR, and TCRdb's table has in-frame clones only and misses some. This table holds 150,000 to 200,000 clones, around 83% found once. Per germline, CDR1 MNHEY and CDR2 SVGAGI. After removal of 6 bases from V and 9 bases from J, the junction contained 11 bases not matched to a gene. The CDR3 contains 15 residues. Regarding this clone: The antigen remains unidentified.

A roughly 120-subject validation cohort, separate from the roughly 670-subject first cohort, supplied the donors. Sequences were obtained from PBMCs. The V call is TRBV6-5, the J call TRBJ2-1, with 10 bases fitting TRBD2. This clonotype originated in a woman in her twenties or thirties in good health and CMV-seropositive. The CDR3 region has the DNA TGTGCCAGCAGGGACTCAGCGGGAGGGCCGGGTGAGCAGTTCTTC. Translation: CASRDSAGGPGEQFF.